A selection of T cell receptor beta chains follows, all from one sample in a study of T cells in Graves' hyperthyroidism and ophthalmopathy. TCRdb fed the multiplex PCR reads into MiXCR, producing one record per CDR3 protein. The repertoire holds 750,000 to 950,000 distinct CDR3 sequences, with over 35% as singletons. The sequenced sample consisted of blood. The receptors shown here come from a man aged 18 to 29 with Graves' hyperthyroidism. CDR3s include the opening cysteine and the closing phenylalanine or tryptophan. D genes are given only for firm matches. Size tells how often a clone was seen (once, few, many) or the class of an expanded clone, and some rows leave it out.

D: .; V: TRBV7-8; J: TRBJ2-7; size: .; CDR3: CASRFRGDLYEQYF; DNA: TGTGCCAGCAGGTTCCGCGGGGACCTCTACGAGCAGTACTTC
D: .; V: TRBV29-1; J: TRBJ2-5; size: many; CDR3: CSVEVVPGPQETQYF; DNA: TGCAGCGTTGAAGTTGTTCCGGGACCCCAAGAGACCCAGTACTTC
D: TRBD1; V: TRBV9; J: TRBJ1-2; size: .; CDR3: CASSQDLPGGDYGYTF; DNA: TGTGCCAGCAGCCAAGACCTTCCAGGGGGCGACTATGGCTACACCTTC
D: .; V: TRBV11-2; J: TRBJ2-7; size: few; CDR3: CASSLVSGTEQYF; DNA: TGTGCCAGCAGCTTAGTTTCCGGGACCGAGCAGTACTTC
D: TRBD2; V: TRBV7-9; J: TRBJ2-5; size: many; CDR3: CASKNLAGHAETQYF; DNA: TGTGCCAGCAAGAACTTAGCGGGACACGCCGAGACCCAGTACTTC
D: TRBD1; V: TRBV9; J: TRBJ1-5; size: many; CDR3: CASSGTGVGQPQHF; DNA: TGTGCCAGCAGCGGGACAGGGGTTGGGCAGCCCCAGCATTTT
D: .; V: TRBV20-1; J: TRBJ1-2; size: many; CDR3: CRAGGGLYGYTF; DNA: TGCAGGGCAGGTGGAGGACTCTATGGCTACACCTTC
D: TRBD1; V: TRBV7-9; J: TRBJ1-5; size: .; CDR3: CASSPWDRGTQPQHF; DNA: TGCGCCAGCAGCCCATGGGACAGGGGGACTCAGCCCCAGCATTTT
D: .; V: TRBV9; J: TRBJ1-4; size: .; CDR3: CASSVGTGTGKLFF; DNA: TGTGCCAGCAGCGTAGGAACAGGAACGGGGAAACTGTTTTTT
D: TRBD1; V: TRBV5-1; J: TRBJ1-1; size: .; CDR3: CASQGGYREEGTEAFF; DNA: TGCGCCAGCCAGGGGGGTTACAGGGAAGAGGGAACTGAAGCTTTCTTT
D: .; V: TRBV25-1; J: TRBJ1-1; size: many; CDR3: CASSEYEGSSNTEAFF; DNA: TGTGCCAGCAGTGAATACGAGGGGTCCTCGAACACTGAAGCTTTCTTT
D: TRBD1; V: TRBV10-2; J: TRBJ1-4; size: .; CDR3: CASSAGDRDANEKLFF; DNA: TGCGCCAGCAGTGCCGGAGACAGGGACGCAAATGAAAAACTGTTTTTT
D: .; V: TRBV5-1; J: TRBJ2-7; size: .; CDR3: CASSLGGGPGYEQYF; DNA: TGCGCCAGCAGCTTAGGTGGTGGACCGGGCTACGAGCAGTACTTC
D: TRBD1; V: TRBV12-3/TRBV12-4; J: TRBJ2-2; size: few; CDR3: CASRQGTGGLGELFF; DNA: TGTGCCAGCAGACAGGGGACAGGGGGCCTCGGGGAGCTGTTTTTT
D: TRBD1; V: TRBV7-2; J: TRBJ2-7; size: .; CDR3: CASRKTGTGGYEQYF; DNA: TGTGCCAGCAGAAAAACCGGGACAGGGGGCTACGAGCAGTACTTC
D: TRBD1; V: TRBV7-9; J: TRBJ1-4; size: many; CDR3: CASSTRDSAGGEKLFF; DNA: TGTGCCAGCAGCACTCGGGACAGCGCGGGTGGTGAAAAACTGTTTTTT
D: .; V: TRBV10-3; J: TRBJ1-6; size: .; CDR3: CATGRRNSPLHF; DNA: TGTGCCACCGGGAGACGTAATTCACCCCTCCACTTT
D: .; V: TRBV29-1; J: TRBJ1-2; size: many; CDR3: CSVDSNYGYTF; DNA: TGCAGCGTTGATTCTAACTATGGCTACACCTTC
D: TRBD1; V: TRBV20-1; J: TRBJ2-6; size: .; CDR3: CSALHGQANVLTF; DNA: TGCAGTGCTTTACACGGACAGGCTAACGTCCTGACTTTC
D: .; V: TRBV7-2; J: TRBJ2-7; size: few; CDR3: CASRLGQNSYEQYF; DNA: TGTGCCAGCAGGTTGGGACAAAACTCCTACGAGCAGTACTTC
D: TRBD2; V: TRBV9; J: TRBJ2-7; size: many; CDR3: CASSASGRAYEQYF; DNA: TGTGCCAGCAGCGCTAGCGGGAGGGCCTATGAGCAGTACTTC
D: TRBD1; V: TRBV7-9; J: TRBJ1-5; size: few; CDR3: CASSHDRGTQPQHF; DNA: TGTGCCAGCAGCCATGACAGGGGAACTCAGCCCCAGCATTTT
D: TRBD1; V: TRBV20-1; J: TRBJ1-5; size: many; CDR3: CSAETGVGQPQHF; DNA: TGCAGTGCTGAAACAGGGGTAGGCCAGCCCCAGCATTTT
D: .; V: TRBV20-1; J: TRBJ1-2; size: few; CDR3: CSAGTANYGYTF; DNA: TGCAGTGCCGGCACCGCTAACTATGGCTACACCTTC
D: .; V: TRBV29-1; J: TRBJ1-1; size: many; CDR3: CSVVVLNTEAFF; DNA: TGCAGCGTTGTGGTTTTGAACACTGAAGCTTTCTTT
D: .; V: TRBV10-3; J: TRBJ1-5; size: once; CDR3: CAISAAGRNQPQHF; DNA: TGTGCCATCAGTGCCGCCGGACGGAACCAGCCCCAGCATTTT
D: .; V: TRBV7-9; J: TRBJ1-2; size: .; CDR3: CASTPRGQVIYGYTF; DNA: TGTGCCAGCACCCCCCGGGGGCAGGTTATCTATGGCTACACCTTC
D: .; V: TRBV9; J: TRBJ1-1; size: .; CDR3: CASSPEITEAFF; DNA: TGTGCCAGCAGTCCAGAAATCACTGAAGCTTTCTTT
D: .; V: TRBV5-1; J: TRBJ1-1; size: few; CDR3: CASSLGAGPNTEAFF; DNA: TGCGCCAGCAGCTTGGGGGCAGGGCCGAACACTGAAGCTTTCTTT
D: .; V: TRBV24-1; J: TRBJ2-3; size: .; CDR3: CATSDLPSEADTQYF; DNA: TGTGCCACCAGTGATTTGCCTAGCGAAGCCGATACGCAGTATTTT
D: .; V: TRBV2; J: TRBJ2-7; size: .; CDR3: CASKGRSSYEQYF; DNA: TGTGCCAGCAAGGGCAGGTCTTCCTACGAGCAGTACTTC